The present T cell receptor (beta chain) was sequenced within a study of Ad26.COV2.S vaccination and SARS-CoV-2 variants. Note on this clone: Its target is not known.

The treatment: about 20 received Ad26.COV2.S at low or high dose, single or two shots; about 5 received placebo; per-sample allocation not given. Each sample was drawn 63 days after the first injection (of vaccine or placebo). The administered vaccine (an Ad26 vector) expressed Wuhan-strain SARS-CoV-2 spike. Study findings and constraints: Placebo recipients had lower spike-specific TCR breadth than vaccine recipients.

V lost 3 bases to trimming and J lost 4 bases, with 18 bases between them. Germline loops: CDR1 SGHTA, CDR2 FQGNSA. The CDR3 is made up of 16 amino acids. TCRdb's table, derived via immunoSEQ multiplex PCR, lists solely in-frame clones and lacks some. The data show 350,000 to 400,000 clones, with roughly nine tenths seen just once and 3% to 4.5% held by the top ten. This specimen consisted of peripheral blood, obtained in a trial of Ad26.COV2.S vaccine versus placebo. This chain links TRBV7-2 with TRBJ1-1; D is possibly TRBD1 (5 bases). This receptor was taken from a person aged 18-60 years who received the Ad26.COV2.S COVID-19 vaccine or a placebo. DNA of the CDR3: TGTGCCAGCAGCTTCCCGGGGTCAGGGTTAAGCACTGAAGCTTTCTTT. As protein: CASSFPGSGLSTEAFF. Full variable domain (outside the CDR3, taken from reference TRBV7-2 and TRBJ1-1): GAGVSQSPSNKVTEKGKDVELRCDPISGHTALYWYRQSLGQGLEFLIYFQGNSAPDKSGLPSDRFSAERTGGSVSTLTIQRTQQEDSAVYLCASSFPGSGLSTEAFFGQGTRLTVV.